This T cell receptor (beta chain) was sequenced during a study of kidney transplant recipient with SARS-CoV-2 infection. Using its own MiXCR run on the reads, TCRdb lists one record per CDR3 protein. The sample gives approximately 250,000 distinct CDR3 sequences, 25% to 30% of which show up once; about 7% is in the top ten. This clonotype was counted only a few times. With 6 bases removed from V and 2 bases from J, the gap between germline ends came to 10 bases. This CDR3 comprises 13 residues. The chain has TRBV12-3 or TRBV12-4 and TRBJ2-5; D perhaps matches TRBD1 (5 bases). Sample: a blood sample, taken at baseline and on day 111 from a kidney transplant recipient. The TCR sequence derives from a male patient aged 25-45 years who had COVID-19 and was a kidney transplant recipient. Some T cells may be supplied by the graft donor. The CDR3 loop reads CASSHGQQETQYF. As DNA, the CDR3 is TGTGCCAGCAGCCATGGACAACAAGAGACCCAGTACTTC.